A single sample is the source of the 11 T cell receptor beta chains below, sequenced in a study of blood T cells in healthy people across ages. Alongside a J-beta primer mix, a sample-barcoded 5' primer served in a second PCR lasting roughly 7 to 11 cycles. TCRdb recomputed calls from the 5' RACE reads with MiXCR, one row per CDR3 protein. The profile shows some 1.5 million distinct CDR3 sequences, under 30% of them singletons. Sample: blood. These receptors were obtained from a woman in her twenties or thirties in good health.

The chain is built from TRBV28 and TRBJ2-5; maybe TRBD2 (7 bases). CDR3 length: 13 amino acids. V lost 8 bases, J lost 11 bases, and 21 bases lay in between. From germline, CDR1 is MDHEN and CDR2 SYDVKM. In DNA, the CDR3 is TGTGCCAGCGGCGGGGGCTTATACAATGAGCAGTACTTC. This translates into CASGGGLYNEQYF.

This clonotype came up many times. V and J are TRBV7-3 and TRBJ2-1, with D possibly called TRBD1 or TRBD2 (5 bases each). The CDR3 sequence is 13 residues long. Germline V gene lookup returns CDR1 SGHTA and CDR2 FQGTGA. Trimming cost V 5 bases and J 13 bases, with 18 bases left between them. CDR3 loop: CASSLMLGDSQFF. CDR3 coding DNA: TGTGCCAGCAGCCTGATGCTGGGGGATTCCCAGTTCTTC.

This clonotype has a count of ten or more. As DNA, the CDR3 is TGTGCCAGCAGCTTCTCTCAGGGGTTGGGTTATGGCTACACCTTC. Encoded protein: CASSFSQGLGYGYTF. V usage is TRBV7-2 and J usage is TRBJ1-2; TRBD1 is a possible D gene (6 bases). The CDR3 spans 15 residues. Germline-derived CDR1 and CDR2 are SGHTA and FQGNSA. The V gene lost 3 bases and the J gene lost 5 bases, with 16 bases spanning the gap. Using reference TRBV7-2 and TRBJ1-2 for the parts outside the CDR3, the full variable domain is GAGVSQSPSNKVTEKGKDVELRCDPISGHTALYWYRQSLGQGLEFLIYFQGNSAPDKSGLPSDRFSAERTGGSVSTLTIQRTQQEDSAVYLCASSFSQGLGYGYTFGSGTRLTVV.

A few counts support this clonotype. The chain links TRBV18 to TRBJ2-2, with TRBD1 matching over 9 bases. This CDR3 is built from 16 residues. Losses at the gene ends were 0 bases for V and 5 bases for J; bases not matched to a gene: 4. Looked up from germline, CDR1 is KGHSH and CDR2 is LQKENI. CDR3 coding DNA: TGTGCCAGCTCACCACCGGACAGGGGTGGAACCGGGGAGCTGTTTTTT. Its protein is CASSPPDRGGTGELFF.

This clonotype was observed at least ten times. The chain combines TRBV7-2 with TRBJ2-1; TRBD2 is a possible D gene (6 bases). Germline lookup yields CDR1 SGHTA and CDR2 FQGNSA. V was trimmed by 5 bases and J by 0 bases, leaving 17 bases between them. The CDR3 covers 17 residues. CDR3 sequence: CASSPISSGYSYNEQFF. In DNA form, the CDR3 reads TGTGCCAGCAGCCCTATCAGTAGCGGCTACTCCTACAATGAGCAGTTCTTC.

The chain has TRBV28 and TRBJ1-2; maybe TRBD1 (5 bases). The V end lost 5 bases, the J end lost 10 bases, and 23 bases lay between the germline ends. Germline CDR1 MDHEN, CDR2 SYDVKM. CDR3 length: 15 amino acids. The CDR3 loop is CASSLGGAGTKDYTF. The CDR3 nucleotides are TGTGCCAGCAGTCTAGGAGGGGCGGGAACAAAGGACTACACCTTC.

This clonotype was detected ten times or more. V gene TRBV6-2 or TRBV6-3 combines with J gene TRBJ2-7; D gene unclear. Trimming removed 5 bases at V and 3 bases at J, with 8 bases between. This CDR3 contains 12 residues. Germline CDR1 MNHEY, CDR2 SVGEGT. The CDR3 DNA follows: TGTGCCAGCAGTCGACTGGGCTACGAGCAGTACTTC. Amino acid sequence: CASSRLGYEQYF.

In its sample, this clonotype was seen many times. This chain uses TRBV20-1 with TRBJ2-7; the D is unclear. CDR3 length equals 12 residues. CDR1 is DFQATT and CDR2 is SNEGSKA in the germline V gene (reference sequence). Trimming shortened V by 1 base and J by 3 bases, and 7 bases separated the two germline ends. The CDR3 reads CSARAQSYEQYF. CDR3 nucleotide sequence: TGCAGTGCTAGAGCACAGAGCTACGAGCAGTACTTC.

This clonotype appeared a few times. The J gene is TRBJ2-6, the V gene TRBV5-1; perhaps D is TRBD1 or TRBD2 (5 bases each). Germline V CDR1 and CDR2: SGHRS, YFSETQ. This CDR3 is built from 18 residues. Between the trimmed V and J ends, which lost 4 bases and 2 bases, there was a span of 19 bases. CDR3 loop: CASSVLGSMGPGANVLTF. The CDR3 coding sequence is TGCGCCAGCAGCGTCCTTGGGTCCATGGGACCTGGGGCCAACGTCCTGACTTTC.

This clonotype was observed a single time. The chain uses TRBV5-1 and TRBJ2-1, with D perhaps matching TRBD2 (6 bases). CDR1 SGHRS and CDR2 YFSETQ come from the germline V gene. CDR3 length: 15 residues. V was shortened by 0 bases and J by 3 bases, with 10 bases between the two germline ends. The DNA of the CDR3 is TGCGCCAGCAGCTTGGGCGGGGACTTCTACAATGAGCAGTTCTTC. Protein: CASSLGGDFYNEQFF.

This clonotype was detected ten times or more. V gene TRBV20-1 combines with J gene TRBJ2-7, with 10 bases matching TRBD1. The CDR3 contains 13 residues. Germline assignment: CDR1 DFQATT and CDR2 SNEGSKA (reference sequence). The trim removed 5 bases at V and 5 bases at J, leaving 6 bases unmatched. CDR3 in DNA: TGCAGTGCTCCCGGGACAGGGGTGAACGAGCAGTACTTC. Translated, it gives CSAPGTGVNEQYF.